Many counts were recorded for the clone carrying this T cell receptor beta chain. Its antigen remains unidentified. The V segment lost 6 bases and the J segment 7 bases; nucleotides outside the gene matches: 11. This CDR3 contains 15 residues. This entry belongs to a study of neurological immune-mediated disorders. General study points: Private repertoires in all groups were suggested, as expanded clones shared no CDR3 amino acid sequences across subjects.

It was by 5'RACE with 10-nucleotide random UMIs that the cDNA was made. Per sequencing run, 15-18 subjects together gave over 160 million TCR-beta sequences. TCRdb fed the 5' RACE reads into MiXCR, producing one record per CDR3 protein. The table lists 28,000 or so distinct CDR3 sequences, around 14% of them singletons. The source is an older man in good health. Sequenced sample: PBMCs. The chain combines TRBV12-3 or TRBV12-4 with TRBJ1-5; TRBD1 matches at 8 bases. The CDR3, as DNA: TGTGCCAGCAGCCCCCAGGGGGCCATGAGACAGCCCCAGCATTTT. Translation gives CASSPQGAMRQPQHF.